The sequence of this TCR beta chain was determined in a study of cytomegalovirus exposure and HLA in healthy donors. This clone was observed a few times. 60 Vbeta and 13 Jbeta primers were used in PCR. Clones were read by immunoSEQ multiplex PCR, and TCRdb kept only the in-frame ones, dropping some. The sample lists about 34,000 clones, around 70% occurring once. The trim removed 3 bases at V and 3 bases at J, leaving 3 bases unmatched. Germline V gene lookup returns CDR1 GTSNPN and CDR2 SVGIG (reference sequence). The CDR3 runs 13 residues. The sequencing input was PBMCs. The V call is TRBV30, the J call TRBJ1-1; TRBD1 matches at 8 bases. The TCR originated in a man aged 40-50 years in good health and CMV-seropositive. The CDR3 DNA reads as TGTGCCTGGAGGGAGGACAGGGACACTGAAGCTTTCTTT. Translated: CAWREDRDTEAFF.